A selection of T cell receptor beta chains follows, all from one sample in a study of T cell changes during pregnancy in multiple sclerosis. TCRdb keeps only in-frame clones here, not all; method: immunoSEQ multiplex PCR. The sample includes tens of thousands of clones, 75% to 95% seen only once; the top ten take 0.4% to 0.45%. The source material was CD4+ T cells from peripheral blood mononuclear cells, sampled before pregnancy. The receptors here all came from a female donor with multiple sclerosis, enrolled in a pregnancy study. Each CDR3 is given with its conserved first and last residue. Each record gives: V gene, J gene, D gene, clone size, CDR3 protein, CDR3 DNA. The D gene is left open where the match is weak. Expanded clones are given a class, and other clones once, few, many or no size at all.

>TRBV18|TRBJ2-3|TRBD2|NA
CASSPLAGGKSSTDTQYF
TGTGCCAGCTCACCATTAGCGGGAGGGAAATCGAGCACAGATACGCAGTATTTT
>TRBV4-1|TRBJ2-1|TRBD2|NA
CASSQVSLAGGLIRNEQFF
TGCGCCAGCAGCCAAGTTTCCCTAGCGGGGGGCCTAATCCGGAATGAGCAGTTCTTC
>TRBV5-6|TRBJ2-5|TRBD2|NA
CASSLASGGRETQYF
TGTGCCAGCAGCTTGGCCTCGGGAGGGAGAGAGACCCAGTACTTC
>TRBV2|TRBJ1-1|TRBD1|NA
CASRYRGQTEAFF
TGTGCCAGCAGGTACAGGGGGCAAACTGAAGCTTTCTTT
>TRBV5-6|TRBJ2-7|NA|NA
CASSPSGYKAYEQYF
TGTGCCAGCAGCCCGAGCGGGTATAAAGCCTACGAGCAGTACTTC
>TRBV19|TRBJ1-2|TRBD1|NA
CASTEAGGPNYGYTF
TGTGCCAGTACCGAGGCAGGGGGACCCAACTATGGCTACACCTTC
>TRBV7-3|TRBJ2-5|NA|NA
CASSSAPGTETQYF
TGTGCCAGCAGCTCCGCACCAGGAACAGAGACCCAGTACTTC
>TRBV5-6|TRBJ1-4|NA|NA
CASSFSTGGRHSNEKLFF
TGTGCCAGCAGCTTCTCTACGGGAGGGCGGCACTCTAATGAAAAACTGTTTTTT
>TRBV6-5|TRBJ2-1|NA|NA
CASREVGGNNEQFF
TGTGCCAGCAGAGAAGTGGGGGGAAACAATGAGCAGTTCTTC
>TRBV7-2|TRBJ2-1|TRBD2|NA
CASSFGLAGAGEQFF
TGTGCCAGCAGCTTTGGACTAGCGGGAGCGGGGGAGCAGTTCTTC
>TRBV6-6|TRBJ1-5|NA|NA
CASSAQNQPQHF
TGTGCCAGCAGTGCACAAAATCAGCCCCAGCATTTT
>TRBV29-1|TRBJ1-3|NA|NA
CSVRSLSGNTIYF
TGCAGCGTTCGGTCCCTCTCTGGAAACACCATATATTTT
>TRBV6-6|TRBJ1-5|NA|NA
CASSYRENQPQHF
TGTGCCAGCAGTTATAGAGAGAATCAGCCCCAGCATTTT
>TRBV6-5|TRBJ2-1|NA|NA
CASSERRSYNEQFF
TGTGCCAGCAGCGAACGCAGATCCTACAATGAGCAGTTCTTC
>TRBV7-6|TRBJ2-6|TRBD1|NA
CATRRIVQGAAGANVLTF
TGTGCCACCAGGCGGATCGTACAGGGGGCTGCTGGGGCCAACGTCCTGACTTTC
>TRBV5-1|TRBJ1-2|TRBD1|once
CASSWGDRNYGYTF
TGCGCCAGCAGCTGGGGGGACAGGAACTATGGCTACACCTTC
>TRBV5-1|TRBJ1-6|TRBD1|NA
CASSQDVTGGLPLHF
TGCGCCAGCAGCCAGGATGTTACAGGGGGCCTACCCCTCCACTTT
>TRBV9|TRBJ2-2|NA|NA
CASSVSGRNTGELFF
TGTGCCAGCAGCGTGTCCGGGAGGAACACCGGGGAGCTGTTTTTT
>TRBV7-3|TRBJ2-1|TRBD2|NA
CASSLMPGGHEQFF
TGTGCCAGCAGCTTAATGCCGGGGGGGCATGAGCAGTTCTTC
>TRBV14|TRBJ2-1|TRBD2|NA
CASSTRLAGGYEQFF
TGTGCCAGCAGCACTCGACTAGCGGGGGGGTATGAGCAGTTCTTC
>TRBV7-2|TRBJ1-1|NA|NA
CASSLGGGIDREAFF
TGTGCCAGCAGCTTAGGTGGAGGTATCGACAGGGAAGCTTTCTTT
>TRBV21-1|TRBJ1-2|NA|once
CASSKGPVGPEPGQTNYGYTF
TGTGCCAGCAGCAAAGGGCCCGTTGGGCCCGAACCGGGACAAACCAACTATGGCTACACCTTC
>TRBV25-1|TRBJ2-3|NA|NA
CASSERDTDTQYF
TGTGCCAGCAGTGAACGGGACACAGATACGCAGTATTTT
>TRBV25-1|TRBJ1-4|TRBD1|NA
CASSQGAREKLFF
TGTGCCAGCAGTCAGGGGGCGAGAGAAAAACTGTTTTTT
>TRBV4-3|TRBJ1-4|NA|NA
CASSQDRVLSSEKLFF
TGCGCCAGCAGCCAAGACAGGGTGTTGAGTTCCGAAAAACTGTTTTTT
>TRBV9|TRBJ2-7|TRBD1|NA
CASSRGGGQGNEQYF
TGTGCCAGCAGCCGAGGGGGGGGACAGGGCAACGAGCAGTACTTC
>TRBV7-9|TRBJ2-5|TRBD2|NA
CASSQTSGRAGGETQYF
TGTGCCAGCAGCCAAACTAGCGGGAGGGCCGGAGGGGAGACCCAGTACTTC
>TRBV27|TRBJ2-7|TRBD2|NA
CASSLYGLAGGYAYEQYF
TGTGCCAGCAGTTTATATGGACTAGCGGGAGGTTACGCCTACGAGCAGTACTTC
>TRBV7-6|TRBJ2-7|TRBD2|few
CASSLALAGDYYEQYF
TGTGCCAGCAGCTTAGCACTAGCGGGAGACTACTACGAGCAGTACTTC
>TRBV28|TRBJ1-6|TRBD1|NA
CASSLPGQGPSSYNSPLHF
TGTGCCAGCAGTCTTCCGGGACAGGGCCCTAGCTCCTATAATTCACCCCTCCACTTT
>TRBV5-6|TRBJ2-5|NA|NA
CASSLASGEIYQETQYF
TGTGCCAGCAGCTTGGCTTCCGGGGAGATTTACCAAGAGACCCAGTACTTC
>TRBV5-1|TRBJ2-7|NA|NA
CASSQGGTYEQYF
TGCGCCAGCAGCCAAGGGGGAACCTACGAGCAGTACTTC
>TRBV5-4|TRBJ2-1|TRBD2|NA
CASTTGAGRGNEQFF
TGTGCCAGCACCACTGGCGCCGGGAGGGGCAATGAGCAGTTCTTC
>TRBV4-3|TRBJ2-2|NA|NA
CASSQDSVGATNTGELFF
TGCGCCAGCAGCCAAGATAGTGTGGGAGCTACGAACACCGGGGAGCTGTTTTTT
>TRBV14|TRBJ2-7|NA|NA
CASSQVGGYEQYF
TGTGCCAGCAGCCAAGTCGGGGGTTACGAGCAGTACTTC
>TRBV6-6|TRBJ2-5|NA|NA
CASTGVETQYF
TGTGCCAGCACGGGGGTAGAGACCCAGTACTTC
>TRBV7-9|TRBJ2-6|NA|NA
CASSLFFRSGANVLTF
TGTGCCAGCAGCTTGTTTTTTCGCTCTGGGGCCAACGTCCTGACTTTC
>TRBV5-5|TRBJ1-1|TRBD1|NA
CASSSGDRGPRHTEAFF
TGTGCCAGCAGCTCAGGAGACAGGGGGCCAAGGCACACTGAAGCTTTCTTT
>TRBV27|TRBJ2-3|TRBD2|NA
CASSSYLGLAGPGRNADTQYF
TGTGCCAGCAGTAGCTATCTCGGACTAGCGGGACCAGGGCGTAATGCAGATACGCAGTATTTT
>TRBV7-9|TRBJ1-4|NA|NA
CASSLTSGSEGEKLFF
TGTGCCAGCAGCTTGACGTCGGGATCTGAGGGTGAAAAACTGTTTTTT